This is a list of T cell receptor beta chains from one sample in a study of T-cell memory formation after mild COVID-19. TCRdb reanalysed the 5' RACE reads using MiXCR and keeps one entry per CDR3 protein. This table holds 350,000 to 500,000 distinct CDR3 sequences, approximately 19% found once. Source material: PBMCs or a T cell subset sorted from them (not recorded which). The receptors were sampled from a man younger than 35 who had mild COVID-19 (a few samples of this study predate the infection). Cell type and time point are not known. Both conserved end residues are part of each CDR3. The D gene is left open where the match is weak. A clone size is listed for some rows: how often the clone was seen (once, few, many), or a class if it is expanded.

CASSQRSGDTGELFF TGTGCCAGCAGCCAACGTAGCGGGGACACCGGGGAGCTGTTTTTT many TRBJ2-2 TRBD2 TRBV7-2
CATSNWGTGELFF TGTGCCACCAGCAACTGGGGCACCGGGGAGCTGTTTTTT few TRBJ2-2 . TRBV15
CASSQRTGLDGRNEQFF TGCGCCAGCAGCCAACGTACCGGCCTAGACGGTCGGAATGAGCAGTTCTTC few TRBJ2-1 . TRBV4-1
CASSLAWSSGSTDTQYF TGTGCCAGCAGCTTGGCCTGGTCTAGCGGGAGCACAGATACGCAGTATTTT few TRBJ2-3 TRBD2 TRBV5-8
CASSFSGEGSYTQYF TGTGCCAGCAGCTTTAGCGGGGAGGGAAGTTATACGCAGTATTTT once TRBJ2-3 TRBD2 TRBV7-3
CASSLASGLQETQYF TGTGCCAGCAGCTTAGCCTCGGGACTCCAAGAGACCCAGTACTTC few TRBJ2-5 . TRBV7-6
CSVGGGGGSPLHF TGCAGCGTAGGGGGCGGCGGAGGATCACCCCTCCACTTT few TRBJ1-6 TRBD1 TRBV29-1
CATSHRDSHQPQHF TGTGCCACCAGCCACCGGGACAGCCATCAGCCCCAGCATTTT few TRBJ1-5 TRBD1 TRBV15
CASMVGGTGTQYF TGTGCCAGTATGGTGGGGGGGACTGGGACCCAGTACTTC few TRBJ2-5 TRBD2 TRBV19
CASSTDREQYF TGCGCCAGCAGCACGGACAGGGAGCAGTACTTC few TRBJ2-7 TRBD1 TRBV5-1
CSVEVGTGGYEQFF TGCAGCGTTGAAGTTGGTACAGGGGGGTATGAGCAGTTCTTC . TRBJ2-1 TRBD1 TRBV29-1
CASSITLRDTQYF TGTGCCAGCAGTATAACGTTAAGGGATACGCAGTATTTT . TRBJ2-3 . TRBV6-4
CASSWVGEGHNEQFF TGCGCCAGCAGCTGGGTCGGGGAAGGCCACAATGAGCAGTTCTTC few TRBJ2-1 . TRBV5-1
CASSEGPPQRGWWEQYF TGTGCCAGCAGTGAAGGGCCCCCTCAGCGGGGGTGGTGGGAGCAGTACTTC few TRBJ2-7 TRBD2 TRBV6-1
CASSLNGWQEPYNEQFF TGTGCCAGCAGCTTAAATGGCTGGCAGGAGCCATACAATGAGCAGTTCTTC few TRBJ2-1 . TRBV7-3
CASSGRGGGYGYTF TGTGCCAGCAGCGGCCGGGGGGGCGGGTATGGCTACACCTTC . TRBJ1-2 . TRBV11-2
CASSPGREATEAFF TGCGCCAGCAGCCCCGGGCGCGAGGCCACTGAAGCTTTCTTT few TRBJ1-1 . TRBV5-1
CATTSGPLVSGYTF TGTGCCACCACCTCCGGGCCCCTAGTATCTGGCTACACCTTC . TRBJ1-2 . TRBV15
CSVEVTDTGELFF TGCAGCGTTGAAGTTACAGACACCGGGGAGCTGTTTTTT . TRBJ2-2 . TRBV29-1
CSGEGDTEAFF TGCAGCGGGGAGGGGGACACTGAAGCTTTCTTT . TRBJ1-1 . TRBV29-1
CATSREGGQETQYF TGTGCCACCAGCAGGGAGGGGGGACAAGAGACCCAGTACTTC . TRBJ2-5 . TRBV15
CASSQVTELGYGYTF TGCGCCAGCAGCCAAGTTACCGAGCTGGGCTATGGCTACACCTTC few TRBJ1-2 . TRBV4-1
CASSPSAGETQYF TGTGCCAGCAGCCCCTCGGCCGGGGAGACCCAGTACTTC . TRBJ2-5 . TRBV3-1
CASSLGPRVSMARNTEAFF TGTGCCAGCAGTTTAGGCCCCAGGGTGTCTATGGCTCGGAACACTGAAGCTTTCTTT many TRBJ1-1 . TRBV12-3/TRBV12-4
CASSQALVDTQYF TGTGCCAGCAGCCAGGCGCTCGTGGATACGCAGTATTTT . TRBJ2-3 . TRBV7-8
CASSLGGGYGYTF TGTGCCAGCAGCTTAGGAGGGGGCTATGGCTACACCTTC many TRBJ1-2 . TRBV11-2
CATSNRDRDDEKLFF TGTGCCACCAGCAACCGGGACAGGGATGATGAAAAACTGTTTTTT . TRBJ1-4 TRBD1 TRBV15
CASSLAFVAGVEQYF TGTGCCAGCAGCTTAGCCTTCGTTGCAGGGGTCGAGCAGTACTTC . TRBJ2-7 . TRBV7-2
CASSLDSASYGYTF TGTGCCAGCAGCTTAGATTCCGCCAGCTATGGCTACACCTTC . TRBJ1-2 . TRBV7-9
CSAPTSQGTQYF TGCAGTGCACCGACTAGCCAGGGTACGCAGTATTTT few TRBJ2-3 TRBD2 TRBV20-1
CAWEIGTDTNYGYTF TGTGCCTGGGAAATCGGGACGGACACTAACTATGGCTACACCTTC few TRBJ1-2 . TRBV30
CASSLNQWEGTQYF TGTGCCAGCAGCTTAAACCAGTGGGAGGGTACGCAGTATTTT . TRBJ2-3 TRBD2 TRBV7-9
CASSQGPTYEQYF TGCGCCAGCAGCCAAGGCCCCACGTACGAGCAGTACTTC . TRBJ2-7 . TRBV4-3
CASSLTVGGSGELFF TGTGCCAGCAGCCTAACAGTGGGTGGCTCCGGGGAGCTGTTTTTT few TRBJ2-2 . TRBV7-9
CASSPAGGAYEQYF TGTGCCAGCAGCCCCGCCGGCGGGGCGTACGAGCAGTACTTC . TRBJ2-7 . TRBV7-2
CASSMGTGALGQPQHF TGTGCCAGTAGTATGGGGACAGGGGCTCTGGGTCAGCCCCAGCATTTT . TRBJ1-5 TRBD1 TRBV19
CASMDRADGYTF TGTGCCAGCATGGACAGGGCGGACGGCTACACCTTC many TRBJ1-2 TRBD1 TRBV25-1
CATSDDKDPSSYNEQFF TGTGCCACCAGTGATGATAAGGATCCCAGCTCCTACAATGAGCAGTTCTTC . TRBJ2-1 . TRBV24-1
CASSLELAGVTAKNIQYF TGTGCCAGCAGCTTAGAACTAGCGGGAGTTACCGCCAAAAACATTCAGTACTTC . TRBJ2-4 TRBD2 TRBV7-8
CASSPRGFGGGETQYF TGTGCCAGCAGCCCCCGGGGGTTCGGGGGGGGAGAGACCCAGTACTTC . TRBJ2-5 TRBD2 TRBV7-8
CASSFSGQGETQYF TGTGCCAGCAGTTTCTCAGGACAGGGCGAGACCCAGTACTTC . TRBJ2-5 TRBD1 TRBV12-3/TRBV12-4
CASSVETSGTDTQYF TGTGCCAGCAGCGTAGAGACTAGCGGCACAGATACGCAGTATTTT . TRBJ2-3 TRBD2 TRBV9
CASSPPLGGQTDTQYF TGCGCCAGCAGCCCGCCCCTGGGGGGGCAAACAGATACGCAGTATTTT few TRBJ2-3 . TRBV5-1
CASSQGRQGGVHEQFF TGTGCCAGCAGTCAAGGCCGGCAGGGAGGGGTCCATGAGCAGTTCTTC . TRBJ2-1 TRBD2 TRBV11-1
CASSFRRETQYF TGTGCCAGCAGCTTCAGGAGAGAGACCCAGTACTTC many TRBJ2-5 . TRBV5-5
CAWTRDRVGTEAFF TGTGCCTGGACCCGGGACAGGGTCGGAACTGAAGCTTTCTTT few TRBJ1-1 TRBD1 TRBV30
CASSLAGSDYGYTF TGTGCCAGCAGCTTAGCGGGGTCGGACTATGGCTACACCTTC . TRBJ1-2 . TRBV7-2
CASRHRDRADEQFF TGCGCCAGCAGACACCGGGACAGGGCCGATGAGCAGTTCTTC few TRBJ2-1 TRBD1 TRBV4-1
CATSVGRQPQHF TGTGCCACCAGTGTTGGCAGACAGCCCCAGCATTTT . TRBJ1-5 . TRBV24-1
CARGDCTDTQYF TGTGCCCGGGGGGATTGCACAGATACGCAGTATTTT many TRBJ2-3 TRBD2 TRBV7-3
CASSYTGSGGANEQFF TGTGCCAGCAGTTACACGGGTAGCGGGGGGGCCAATGAGCAGTTCTTC . TRBJ2-1 TRBD2 TRBV6-2/TRBV6-3
CASSQDTRRAEKLFF TGCGCCAGCAGCCAAGATACCCGTAGAGCTGAAAAACTGTTTTTT . TRBJ1-4 . TRBV4-3
CSARDSGGSTDTQYF TGCAGTGCTAGAGATTCAGGCGGGAGCACAGATACGCAGTATTTT . TRBJ2-3 . TRBV20-1
CASNKSWQGSYEQYF TGTGCCAGCAATAAGTCCTGGCAGGGATCCTACGAGCAGTACTTC . TRBJ2-7 . TRBV6-1
CSAVPPREGLYGYTF TGCAGTGCGGTCCCCCCCAGGGAGGGATTGTATGGCTACACCTTC . TRBJ1-2 . TRBV20-1